Following are 5 T cell receptor beta chains from one sample sequenced in a study of blood T cell repertoires in COVID-19. The data were produced by immunoSEQ multiplex PCR, yet TCRdb's version contains in-frame clones alone and is incomplete. The sample holds roughly 50,000 clones; 75% to 80% are singletons and the top ten take about 20%. The material sequenced was peripheral blood. These TCRs come from a human donor with active or convalescent COVID-19. The donor label of this sample is uncertain.

This sequence joins TRBV3-1 (or the pseudogene TRBV3-2) and TRBJ1-1; D is uncertain. Germline CDR1 and CDR2: LGHDT and YNNKEL (reference sequence). This CDR3 contains 15 residues. V was cut by 0 bases and J by 2 bases, with 10 bases left in between. The DNA of the CDR3 is TGTGCCAGCAGCCAAGAACTTTTGCTTAACACTGAAGCTTTCTTT. The encoded protein is CASSQELLLNTEAFF.

The rearrangement links TRBV10-3 to TRBJ2-7, with TRBD1 matching over 10 bases. V trimming: 2 bases; J trimming: 4 bases; junction bases outside the gene matches: 2. CDR1 and CDR2 from the germline V gene are ENHRY and SYGVKD. The CDR3 length is 14 residues. The DNA of the CDR3 is TGTGCCATCAGTGAGGGACAGGGGGAGTACGAGCAGTACTTC. It encodes CAISEGQGEYEQYF.

This chain uses TRBV7-3 with TRBJ2-7; 7 nucleotides line up with TRBD1. CDR3 length: 12 residues. V dropped 6 bases and J dropped 5; count of bases not matched to a gene: 4. Germline-derived CDR1 and CDR2 are SGHTA and FQGTGA. This CDR3 reads CASRLTGHEQYF. CDR3 nucleotides: TGTGCCAGCAGACTGACAGGGCACGAGCAGTACTTC. Complete variable domain (other parts from reference TRBV7-3 and TRBJ2-7): GAGVSQTPSNKVTEKGKYVELRCDPISGHTALYWYRQSLGQGPEFLIYFQGTGAADDSGLPNDRFFAVRPEGSVSTLKIQRTERGDSAVYLCASRLTGHEQYFGPGTRLTVT.

The chain is built from TRBV24-1 and TRBJ1-6; D is ambiguous. Germline CDR1 KGHDR, CDR2 SFDVKD. The CDR3 is 17 residues long. V was cut by 4 bases and J by 0 bases, with 12 bases left in between. CDR3 loop: CATSDHSQSSYNSPLHF. The CDR3 DNA is TGTGCCACCAGTGACCACAGTCAGAGCTCCTATAATTCACCCCTCCACTTT.

This rearrangement joins TRBV13 to TRBJ2-7; no clear D gene. The CDR3 contains 15 residues. Trimming removed 5 bases at V and 1 base at J, with 15 bases between. Per the germline V gene, CDR1 is PRHDT and CDR2 is FYEKMQ (reference sequence). CDR3 loop: CASSPRVSRSYEQYF. In DNA, the CDR3 is TGTGCCAGCAGCCCTCGCGTCTCCCGTTCCTACGAGCAGTACTTC.